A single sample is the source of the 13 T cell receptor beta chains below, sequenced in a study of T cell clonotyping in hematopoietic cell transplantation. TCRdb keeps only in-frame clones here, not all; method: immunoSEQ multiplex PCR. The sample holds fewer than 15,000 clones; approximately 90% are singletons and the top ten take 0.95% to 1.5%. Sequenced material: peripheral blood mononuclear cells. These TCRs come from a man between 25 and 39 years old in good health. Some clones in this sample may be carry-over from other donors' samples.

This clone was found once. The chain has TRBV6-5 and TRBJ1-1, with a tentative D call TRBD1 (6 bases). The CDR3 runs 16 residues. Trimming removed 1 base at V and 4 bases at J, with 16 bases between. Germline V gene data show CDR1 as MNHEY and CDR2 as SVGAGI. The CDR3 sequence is CASSYWGGEGSTEAFF. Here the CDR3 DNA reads TGTGCCAGCAGTTACTGGGGGGGCGAAGGGAGCACTGAAGCTTTCTTT.

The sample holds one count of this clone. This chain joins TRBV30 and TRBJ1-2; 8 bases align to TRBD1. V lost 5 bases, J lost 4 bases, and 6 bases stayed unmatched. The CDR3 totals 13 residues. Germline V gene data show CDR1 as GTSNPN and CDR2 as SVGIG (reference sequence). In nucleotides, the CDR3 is TGTGCCTGGGACAGGGGATCGGCCTATGGCTACACCTTC. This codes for CAWDRGSAYGYTF.

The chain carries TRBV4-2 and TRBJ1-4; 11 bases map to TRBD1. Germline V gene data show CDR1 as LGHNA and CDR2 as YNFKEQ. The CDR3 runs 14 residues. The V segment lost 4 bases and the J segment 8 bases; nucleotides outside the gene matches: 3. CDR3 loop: CASSLGQGGEKLFF. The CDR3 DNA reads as TGTGCCAGCAGCCTGGGACAGGGGGGGGAAAAACTGTTTTTT.

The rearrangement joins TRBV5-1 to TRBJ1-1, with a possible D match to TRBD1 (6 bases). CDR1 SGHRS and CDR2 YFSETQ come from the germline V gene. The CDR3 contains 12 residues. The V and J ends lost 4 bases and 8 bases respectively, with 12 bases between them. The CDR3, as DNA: TGCGCCAGCAGCCGGGACACGGGGGAAGCTTTCTTT. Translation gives CASSRDTGEAFF.

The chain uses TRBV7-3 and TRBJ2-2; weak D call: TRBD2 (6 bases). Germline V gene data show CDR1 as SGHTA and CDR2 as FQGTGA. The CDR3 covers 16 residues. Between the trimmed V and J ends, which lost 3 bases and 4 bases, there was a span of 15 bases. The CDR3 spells CASSLREKAATGELFF. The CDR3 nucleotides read TGTGCCAGCAGCTTGCGGGAAAAAGCGGCCACCGGGGAGCTGTTTTTT.

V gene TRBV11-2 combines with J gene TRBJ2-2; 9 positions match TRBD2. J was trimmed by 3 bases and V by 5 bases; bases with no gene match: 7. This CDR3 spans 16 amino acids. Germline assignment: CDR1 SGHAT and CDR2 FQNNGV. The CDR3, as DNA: TGTGCCAGCAGCCCGATAGCGGGAGATGACACCGGGGAGCTGTTTTTT. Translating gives CASSPIAGDDTGELFF.

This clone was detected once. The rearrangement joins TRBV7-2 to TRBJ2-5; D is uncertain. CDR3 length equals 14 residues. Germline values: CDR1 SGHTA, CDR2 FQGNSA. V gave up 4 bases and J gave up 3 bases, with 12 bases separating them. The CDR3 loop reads CASSSSRVKETQYF. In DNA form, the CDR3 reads TGTGCCAGCAGCTCCAGCCGGGTGAAAGAGACCCAGTACTTC.

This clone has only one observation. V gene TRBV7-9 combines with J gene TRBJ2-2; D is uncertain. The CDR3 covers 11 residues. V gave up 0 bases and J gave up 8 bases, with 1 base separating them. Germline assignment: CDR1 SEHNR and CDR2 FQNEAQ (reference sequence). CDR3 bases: TGTGCCAGCAGCTTAGCTGGGGAGCTGTTTTTT. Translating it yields CASSLAGELFF.

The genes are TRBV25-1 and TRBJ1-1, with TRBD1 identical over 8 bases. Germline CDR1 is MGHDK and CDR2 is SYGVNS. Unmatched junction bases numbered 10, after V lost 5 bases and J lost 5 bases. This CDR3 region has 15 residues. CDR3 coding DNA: TGTGCCAGCAGTCCAGGGGGGACAGGATATACTGAAGCTTTCTTT. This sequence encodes CASSPGGTGYTEAFF.

The CDR3 reads CASSPRPWEPQHF. CDR3 nucleotide sequence: TGTGCCAGCAGTCCCCGACCCTGGGAGCCCCAGCATTTT. The chain carries TRBV6-4 and TRBJ1-5; D is ambiguous. The length of the CDR3 is 13 residues. Germline lookup yields CDR1 MRHNA and CDR2 SNTAGT. The V end lost 5 bases, the J end lost 8 bases, and 13 bases lay between the germline ends.

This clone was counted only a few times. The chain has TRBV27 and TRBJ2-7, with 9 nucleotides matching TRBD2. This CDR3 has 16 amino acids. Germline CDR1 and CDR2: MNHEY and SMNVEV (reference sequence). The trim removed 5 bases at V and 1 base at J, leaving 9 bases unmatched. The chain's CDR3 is CASSRLAGTESYEQYF. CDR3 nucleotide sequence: TGTGCCAGCAGTAGGCTAGCGGGGACCGAATCCTACGAGCAGTACTTC.

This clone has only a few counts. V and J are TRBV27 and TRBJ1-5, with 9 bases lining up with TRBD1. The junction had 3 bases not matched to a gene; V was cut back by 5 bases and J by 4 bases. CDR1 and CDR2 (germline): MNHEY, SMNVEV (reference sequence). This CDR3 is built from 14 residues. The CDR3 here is CASSPGQGNQPQHF. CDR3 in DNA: TGTGCCAGCAGTCCCGGACAGGGGAATCAGCCCCAGCATTTT.

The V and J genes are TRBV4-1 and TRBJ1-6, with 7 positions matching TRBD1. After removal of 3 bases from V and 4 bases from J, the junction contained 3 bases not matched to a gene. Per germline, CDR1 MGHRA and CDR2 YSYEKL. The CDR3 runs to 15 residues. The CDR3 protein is CASSQPGQYNSPLHF. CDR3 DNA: TGCGCCAGCAGCCAGCCGGGACAGTATAATTCACCCCTCCACTTT.